These T cell receptor beta chains were read from a single sample in a study of T cells in Graves' hyperthyroidism and ophthalmopathy. One entry per CDR3 protein results from TCRdb running MiXCR on the multiplex PCR reads. Altogether roughly 660,000 distinct CDR3 sequences are present, roughly 17% being singletons, with the ten largest covering roughly 16%. The specimen sequenced was blood. The receptors come from a man aged 50 or older with Graves' hyperthyroidism. The CDR3 runs from the conserved cysteine through the conserved F or W. The D gene is left open where the match is weak. Clone size, where shown, is once, few, many, or a class for clones that have expanded.

>-|few|TRBV28|TRBJ2-7
CASSFGLVESYEQYF
TGTGCCAGCAGTTTTGGGTTGGTGGAATCCTACGAGCAGTACTTC
>-|many|TRBV12-3/TRBV12-4|TRBJ2-1
CASESGNEQFF
TGTGCCAGCGAATCGGGGAATGAGCAGTTCTTC
>TRBD2|-|TRBV20-1|TRBJ2-1
CSAGTSGWNEQFF
TGCAGTGCTGGGACTAGCGGTTGGAATGAGCAGTTCTTC
>-|-|TRBV20-1|TRBJ2-1
CSARLEVNEQFF
TGCAGTGCTAGACTAGAGGTCAATGAGCAGTTCTTC
>TRBD1|many|TRBV28|TRBJ1-1
CASSRTGGGTEAFF
TGTGCCAGCAGCCGGACAGGGGGAGGAACTGAAGCTTTCTTT
>TRBD2|many|TRBV5-1|TRBJ2-5
CASSLVLAGGPETQYF
TGCGCCAGCAGCTTGGTACTAGCGGGAGGTCCTGAGACCCAGTACTTC
>-|-|TRBV10-1|TRBJ2-7
CASSESGEFYEQYF
TGCGCCAGCAGTGAGTCGGGGGAGTTTTACGAGCAGTACTTC
>-|few|TRBV11-2|TRBJ2-4
CASSLSTDQENIQYF
TGTGCCAGCAGCTTATCCACAGACCAAGAAAACATTCAGTACTTC
>TRBD1|few|TRBV7-9|TRBJ2-7
CASTLDRGFEQYF
TGTGCCAGCACCCTGGACAGGGGTTTTGAGCAGTACTTC
>-|few|TRBV12-3/TRBV12-4|TRBJ2-5
CASSFVRGETQYF
TGTGCCAGCAGTTTTGTGAGAGGAGAGACCCAGTACTTC
>-|-|TRBV12-3/TRBV12-4|TRBJ2-1
CASSSQDEEVYNEQFF
TGTGCCAGCAGTTCCCAGGACGAGGAGGTCTACAATGAGCAGTTCTTC
>-|-|TRBV6-2/TRBV6-3|TRBJ2-1
CASSLTTGEHSYNEQFF
TGTGCCAGCAGTCTTACGACCGGGGAACACTCCTACAATGAGCAGTTCTTC
>-|-|TRBV4-1|TRBJ2-5
CASSHFLRDTQETQYF
TGCGCCAGCAGCCACTTCCTCAGGGACACCCAAGAGACCCAGTACTTC
>-|many|TRBV29-1|TRBJ2-7
CSVEDRVLSSYFIHEQYF
TGCAGCGTTGAAGATCGTGTGCTCTCCAGTTATTTTATTCACGAGCAGTACTTC
>-|many|TRBV24-1|TRBJ2-7
CATSELGQAGVQYF
TGTGCCACCAGTGAGCTAGGACAGGCGGGGGTGCAGTACTTC
>-|-|TRBV29-1|TRBJ1-6
CSVADSSNSPLHF
TGCAGCGTTGCGGATAGTTCTAATTCACCCCTCCACTTT
>-|-|TRBV19|TRBJ2-3
CASSKSSVSTDTQYF
TGTGCCAGTAGTAAGTCTAGCGTTAGCACAGATACGCAGTATTTT
>-|-|TRBV4-3|TRBJ1-2
CASSQVVQDGYGYTF
TGCGCCAGCAGCCAAGTAGTCCAGGACGGCTATGGCTACACCTTC
>TRBD2|few|TRBV10-2|TRBJ2-7
CASSPRREGEQYF
TGCGCCAGCAGCCCCAGAAGGGAGGGAGAGCAGTACTTC
>TRBD1|many|TRBV5-1|TRBJ2-2
CASSVGQGDTGELFF
TGCGCCAGCAGCGTTGGACAGGGAGACACCGGGGAGCTGTTTTTT
>TRBD2|many|TRBV6-4|TRBJ2-3
CASSDSPNTGGADTQYF
TGTGCCAGCAGTGACTCTCCTAATACGGGAGGAGCAGATACGCAGTATTTT
>TRBD1|-|TRBV3-1|TRBJ2-1
CASSHSAGGNEQFF
TGTGCCAGCAGCCATTCCGCAGGGGGCAATGAGCAGTTCTTC
>-|few|TRBV19|TRBJ2-1
CASIGASSYNEQFF
TGTGCCAGTATTGGGGCCTCTTCCTACAATGAGCAGTTCTTC
>-|few|TRBV2|TRBJ1-5
CASKGVSNRDQPQHF
TGTGCCAGCAAAGGGGTGTCCAACAGGGATCAGCCCCAGCATTTT
>TRBD1|many|TRBV6-6|TRBJ2-7
CASSYSLFGQAYEQYF
TGTGCCAGCAGTTACTCGCTGTTTGGACAGGCGTACGAGCAGTACTTC
>TRBD1|many|TRBV28|TRBJ1-5
CASSRDSNQPQHF
TGTGCCAGCAGTAGGGACAGTAATCAGCCCCAGCATTTT
>-|many|TRBV18|TRBJ1-1
CASSPQGAEAFF
TGTGCCAGCTCACCACAGGGGGCTGAAGCTTTCTTT
>TRBD1|many|TRBV9|TRBJ1-6
CASSVEGQSNSPLHF
TGTGCCAGCAGCGTAGAGGGACAGAGTAATTCACCCCTCCACTTT
>-|many|TRBV27|TRBJ1-6
CASSLFARLDSPLHF
TGTGCCAGCAGTTTATTCGCACGTCTGGATTCACCCCTCCACTTT
>-|many|TRBV11-1|TRBJ2-3
CASSKGRGDTQYF
TGTGCCAGCAGCAAGGGACGGGGAGATACGCAGTATTTT